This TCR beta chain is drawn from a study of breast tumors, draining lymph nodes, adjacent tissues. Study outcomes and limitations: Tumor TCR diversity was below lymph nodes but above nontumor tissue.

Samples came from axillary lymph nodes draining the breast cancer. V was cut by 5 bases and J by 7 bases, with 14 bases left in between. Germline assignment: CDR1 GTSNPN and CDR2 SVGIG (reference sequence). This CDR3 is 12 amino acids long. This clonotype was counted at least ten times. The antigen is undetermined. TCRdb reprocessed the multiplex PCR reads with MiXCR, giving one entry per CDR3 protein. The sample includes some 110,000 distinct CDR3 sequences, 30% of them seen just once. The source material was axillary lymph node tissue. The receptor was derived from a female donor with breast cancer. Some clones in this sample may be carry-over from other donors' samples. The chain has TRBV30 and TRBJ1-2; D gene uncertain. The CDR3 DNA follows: TGTGCCTGGTCCGACGGACCCCTTGGCTACACCTTC. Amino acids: CAWSDGPLGYTF. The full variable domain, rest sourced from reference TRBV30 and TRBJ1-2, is SQTIHQWPATLVQPVGSPLSLECTVEGTSNPNLYWYRQAAGRGLQLLFYSVGIGQISSEVPQNLSASRPQDRQFILSSKKLLLSDSGFYLCAWSDGPLGYTFGSGTRLTVV.